These 25 T cell receptor beta chains were all obtained from the same sample, sequenced in a study of blood T cell repertoires in COVID-19. Some clones are missing from TCRdb's copy, which holds only in-frame ones; the method was immunoSEQ multiplex PCR. The repertoire holds tens of thousands of clones, with roughly 85% as singletons. Sequencing input: peripheral blood. The receptors come from a woman in her forties or fifties with COVID-19, enrolled during active disease.

This clone was detected once. V is TRBV4-2 and J is TRBJ2-5; 7 positions agree with TRBD2. Trimming took 5 bases from V and 2 from J; bases not matched to a gene: 17. The germline CDR1 and CDR2 sequences are LGHNA and YNFKEQ. The CDR3 is 18 amino acids. CDR3 residues: CASSAAASGKPSQETQYF. The CDR3 DNA follows: TGTGCCAGCAGCGCCGCGGCTAGCGGAAAACCATCTCAAGAGACCCAGTACTTC.

This sequence joins TRBV27 and TRBJ2-7, with TRBD2 matching over 7 bases. The germline gives CDR1 MNHEY, CDR2 SMNVEV (reference sequence). J lost 5 bases, V lost 5 bases, and 6 bases had no gene match. The CDR3 runs 13 residues. The CDR3 sequence is CASSRGDPDEQYF. CDR3 in DNA: TGTGCCAGCAGTCGGGGGGACCCCGACGAGCAGTACTTC.

J is TRBJ2-1 and V is TRBV29-1, with 11 bases aligning to TRBD2. The germline CDR1 and CDR2 sequences are SQVTM and ANQGSEA. The ends lost 3 bases at V and 13 bases at J; junction bases unmatched: 8. The CDR3 loop spans 13 amino acids. The CDR3 DNA reads as TGCAGCGTTGATAGGCTAGCGGGAGGCCCTCAGTTCTTC. It is translated as CSVDRLAGGPQFF.

The chain links TRBV18 to TRBJ2-1; tentatively, D is TRBD1 (5 bases). Germline V gene sequence: CDR1 KGHSH, CDR2 LQKENI. This CDR3 comprises 14 residues. The V end was cut by 5 bases, the J end by 0 bases, with 8 bases between. The CDR3 loop is CASSIRDSYNEQFF. DNA for the CDR3: TGTGCCAGCTCAATCAGGGACTCCTACAATGAGCAGTTCTTC.

This clone has just a few counts. This chain links TRBV30 with TRBJ2-5, with D maybe TRBD1 (6 bases). Germline CDR1 and CDR2: GTSNPN and SVGIG (reference sequence). This CDR3 contains 12 residues. Between the trimmed V and J ends, which lost 0 bases and 7 bases, there was a span of 9 bases. DNA for the CDR3: TGTGCCTGGAGTGTACAAGGGGGGACCCAGTACTTC. This encodes CAWSVQGGTQYF.

The chain employs TRBV28 and TRBJ1-5; D not certain. Looked up from germline, CDR1 is MDHEN and CDR2 is SYDVKM. Trimming took off 6 bases at V and 2 bases at J, with 17 bases between the two ends. This CDR3 has 16 residues. CDR3 sequence reads: CASSLREGAGNQPQHF. The CDR3 coding sequence is TGTGCCAGCAGCCTCAGAGAGGGTGCGGGCAATCAGCCCCAGCATTTT.

This chain uses TRBV30 with TRBJ2-7, with a tentative D call TRBD2 (6 bases). Deletions cut 1 base from V and 3 bases from J, with 10 bases between. CDR1 is GTSNPN, CDR2 SVGIG, per germline (reference sequence). The CDR3 length is 13 residues. The CDR3 is CAWSALTSYEQYF. In nucleotides, the CDR3 is TGTGCCTGGAGTGCATTGACTAGCTACGAGCAGTACTTC.

The chain links TRBV5-1 to TRBJ2-3, with 13 nucleotides matching TRBD2. J was trimmed by 6 bases and V by 0 bases; bases with no gene match: 4. The CDR3 is made up of 16 amino acids. Germline V lookup: CDR1 SGHRS, CDR2 YFSETQ. The CDR3 DNA is TGCGCCAGCAGCTTGGCGGGACTAGCGGGAATGGATACGCAGTATTTT. It is translated as CASSLAGLAGMDTQYF.

The rearrangement uses TRBV7-3 and TRBJ2-7; 8 bases map to TRBD1. The CDR3 sequence is 13 residues long. Germline V CDR1 and CDR2: SGHTA, FQGTGA. J was trimmed by 6 bases and V by 4 bases; bases with no gene match: 5. The CDR3, as DNA: TGTGCCAGCAGCTGGCAGGGGGCAGGCGAGCAGTACTTC. It translates to CASSWQGAGEQYF. The variable domain in full, with the rest retrieved from reference TRBV7-3 and TRBJ2-7, is GAGVSQTPSNKVTEKGKYVELRCDPISGHTALYWYRQSLGQGPEFLIYFQGTGAADDSGLPNDRFFAVRPEGSVSTLKIQRTERGDSAVYLCASSWQGAGEQYFGPGTRLTVT.

This clone was seen a single time. The chain has TRBV2 and TRBJ2-3, with 7 positions matching TRBD1. Trimming cost V 6 bases and J 5 bases; bases outside gene matches: 11. Per germline, CDR1 SNHLY and CDR2 FYNNEI. The CDR3 length is 15 residues. The CDR3: CASRRSGGEIDTQYF. CDR3 bases: TGTGCCAGCAGGCGGTCAGGGGGTGAGATAGATACGCAGTATTTT.

This chain uses TRBV5-4 with TRBJ2-3; D gene ambiguous. The CDR3 runs 15 residues. Germline V CDR1 and CDR2: SGHNT, YYREEE (reference sequence). V was pared by 3 bases and J by 1 base, with 12 bases between. CDR3 in amino acids: CASSWLEEGTDTQYF. As DNA, the CDR3 is TGTGCCAGCAGCTGGTTAGAAGAGGGCACAGATACGCAGTATTTT.

This sequence joins TRBV7-9 and TRBJ1-4; unclear D gene. Germline V CDR1 and CDR2: SEHNR, FQNEAQ (reference sequence). This CDR3 is built from 14 residues. Deletions cut 8 bases from V and 8 bases from J, with 18 bases between. This CDR3 reads CASSRTGAVEKLFF. CDR3 nucleotide sequence: TGTGCCAGCTCGAGGACGGGAGCCGTGGAAAAACTGTTTTTT.

This clone has a single count. The genes are TRBV7-9 and TRBJ1-4, with 8 bases matching TRBD1. The germline V gene has CDR1 SEHNR and CDR2 FQNEAQ (reference sequence). Trimming at V came to 3 bases and at J to 4 bases, leaving 7 bases not matched to a gene. The CDR3 totals 16 residues. CDR3 bases: TGTGCCAGCAGCTTCAAAACAGGGGGTCTTAATGAAAAACTGTTTTTT. Protein product: CASSFKTGGLNEKLFF.

The V gene is TRBV11-2, the J gene TRBJ1-1; 7 positions agree with TRBD1. Germline CDR1 SGHAT, CDR2 FQNNGV. The CDR3 has 15 residues. Trimming took 0 bases from V and 5 from J; bases not matched to a gene: 6. The DNA for the CDR3 is TGTGCCAGCAGCTTAGAACGGGCAGGGGGGACTGAAGCTTTCTTT. Amino acids: CASSLERAGGTEAFF.

The chain recombines TRBV19 with TRBJ1-1; weak D call: TRBD1 (6 bases). The CDR3 has 15 amino acids. Germline V gives CDR1 LNHDA, CDR2 SQIVND (reference sequence). V was shortened by 1 base and J by 1 base, with 10 bases between the two germline ends. The CDR3 loop reads CASSIGGQWNTEAFF. CDR3 coding DNA: TGTGCCAGTAGTATAGGGGGGCAGTGGAACACTGAAGCTTTCTTT.

V gene TRBV10-1 combines with J gene TRBJ2-7; perhaps TRBD2 as D (6 bases). The CDR3 covers 13 residues. Trimming pared 1 base from V and 6 bases from J, leaving 10 bases between. CDR1 is WNHNN, CDR2 SYGVQD, per germline (reference sequence). Here the CDR3 DNA reads TGCGCCAGCAGTGAGTACGTCGGGGGCGAGCAGTACTTC. Protein: CASSEYVGGEQYF.

V and J are TRBV4-2 and TRBJ2-3, with 7 nucleotides matching TRBD2. After removal of 1 base from V and 2 bases from J, the junction contained 6 bases not matched to a gene. CDR3 size: 16 residues. The germline V gene encodes CDR1 LGHNA and CDR2 YNFKEQ. The CDR3 spells CASSQGTSGYTDTQYF. CDR3 in DNA: TGTGCCAGCAGCCAAGGGACTAGTGGTTACACAGATACGCAGTATTTT.

The gene calls are TRBV11-2 and TRBJ2-3; 7 bases are shared with TRBD2. Germline loops: CDR1 SGHAT, CDR2 FQNNGV. CDR3 length: 15 residues. V dropped 1 base and J dropped 2; count of bases not matched to a gene: 3. The CDR3 here is CASSLVSGNTDTQYF. For the CDR3, the DNA is TGTGCCAGCAGCTTAGTCAGCGGGAACACAGATACGCAGTATTTT. Filled out from reference TRBV11-2 and TRBJ2-3, the complete variable domain reads EAGVAQSPRYKIIEKRQSVAFWCNPISGHATLYWYQQILGQGPKLLIQFQNNGVVDDSQLPKDRFSAERLKGVDSTLKIQPAKLEDSAVYLCASSLVSGNTDTQYFGPGTRLTVL.

The chain carries TRBV5-1 and TRBJ2-7; the match to TRBD2 covers 7 bases. Trimming at V came to 0 bases and at J to 5 bases, leaving 8 bases not matched to a gene. This CDR3 has 15 amino acids. The V gene's germline CDR1 is SGHRS and CDR2 YFSETQ. This CDR3 is CASSLEAARGDEQYF. CDR3 DNA: TGCGCCAGCAGCTTGGAGGCCGCCCGGGGGGACGAGCAGTACTTC.

This chain links TRBV18 with TRBJ2-7; tentatively, D is TRBD2 (6 bases). This CDR3 is built from 15 residues. V lost 3 bases to trimming and J lost 7 bases, with 19 bases between them. Germline V gives CDR1 KGHSH, CDR2 LQKENI. CDR3 nucleotides: TGTGCCAGCTCACCCCCCGGGAGACGTTATAGTGAGCAGTACTTC. Translated, it gives CASSPPGRRYSEQYF.

The chain employs TRBV20-1 and TRBJ1-1; TRBD1 aligns across 9 bases. With V trimmed by 6 bases and J by 11 bases, 4 bases remained unmatched. The CDR3 runs 10 residues. The V gene's germline CDR1 is DFQATT and CDR2 SNEGSKA (reference sequence). The CDR3 protein is CSAFGQGAFF. In DNA form, the CDR3 reads TGCAGTGCCTTCGGACAGGGGGCTTTCTTT.

The V call is TRBV5-4, the J call TRBJ2-1; D might be TRBD2 (6 bases). The CDR3 loop spans 16 amino acids. The germline gives CDR1 SGHNT, CDR2 YYREEE (reference sequence). The ends were cut back, 4 bases at V and 12 bases at J, with 26 bases in the middle. The CDR3 coding sequence is TGTGCCAGCAGCCGGGGGACGGGTACCGGGAATGAGGGGCAGTTCTTC. Its translation is CASSRGTGTGNEGQFF.

The V gene is TRBV5-1, the J gene TRBJ1-1; no definite D call. CDR3 size: 14 residues. In germline, CDR1 is SGHRS, CDR2 YFSETQ. Trimming pared 6 bases from V and 7 bases from J, leaving 19 bases between. The chain's CDR3 is CASKGPGMGSEAFF. In DNA, the CDR3 is TGCGCCAGCAAGGGTCCGGGGATGGGGAGTGAAGCTTTCTTT.

The rearrangement joins TRBV7-8 to TRBJ2-6, with D perhaps TRBD1 (6 bases). The CDR3 contains 14 residues. V lost 9 bases to trimming and J lost 2 bases, with 11 bases between them. Per the germline V gene, CDR1 is SGHVS and CDR2 is FQNEAQ. The CDR3 DNA sequence: TGTGCCAGTACAACAGGGACTGGGGCCAACGTCCTGACTTTC. Residues: CASTTGTGANVLTF. Full variable domain (remainder filled in from reference TRBV7-8 and TRBJ2-6): GAGVSQSPRYKVAKRGQDVALRCDPISGHVSLFWYQQALGQGPEFLTYFQNEAQLDKSGLPSDRFFAERPEGSVSTLKIQRTQQEDSAVYLCASTTGTGANVLTFGAGSRLTVL.

This chain uses TRBV4-1 with TRBJ2-1, with 12 bases matching TRBD2. V dropped 1 base and J dropped 0; count of bases not matched to a gene: 7. Germline V gives CDR1 MGHRA, CDR2 YSYEKL. The CDR3 runs 19 residues. CDR3 DNA: TGCGCCAGCAGCCAAGTTACTAGCGGGAGGTTGGGCTCCTACAATGAGCAGTTCTTC. Its protein product is CASSQVTSGRLGSYNEQFF.